This entry is about one TCR beta chain. Using immunoSEQ multiplex PCR, the repertoire was profiled, and TCRdb retains in-frame clones only, with some absent. The sample holds under 65,000 clones, roughly 92% seen once. The sample originates from a study of T cell changes during pregnancy in multiple sclerosis. The germline V gene encodes CDR1 SEHNR and CDR2 FQNEAQ (reference sequence). The V gene lost 4 bases and the J gene lost 3 bases, with 12 bases spanning the gap. CDR3 length equals 14 residues. The chain employs TRBV7-9 and TRBJ1-2, with D perhaps TRBD1 (6 bases). The sequencing used peripheral blood, collected in the second trimester of pregnancy. This TCR was sampled from a female donor with multiple sclerosis, enrolled in a pregnancy study. CDR3 residues: CASSSLTGDYGYTF. DNA of the CDR3: TGTGCCAGCAGCTCCTTGACAGGTGACTATGGCTACACCTTC.